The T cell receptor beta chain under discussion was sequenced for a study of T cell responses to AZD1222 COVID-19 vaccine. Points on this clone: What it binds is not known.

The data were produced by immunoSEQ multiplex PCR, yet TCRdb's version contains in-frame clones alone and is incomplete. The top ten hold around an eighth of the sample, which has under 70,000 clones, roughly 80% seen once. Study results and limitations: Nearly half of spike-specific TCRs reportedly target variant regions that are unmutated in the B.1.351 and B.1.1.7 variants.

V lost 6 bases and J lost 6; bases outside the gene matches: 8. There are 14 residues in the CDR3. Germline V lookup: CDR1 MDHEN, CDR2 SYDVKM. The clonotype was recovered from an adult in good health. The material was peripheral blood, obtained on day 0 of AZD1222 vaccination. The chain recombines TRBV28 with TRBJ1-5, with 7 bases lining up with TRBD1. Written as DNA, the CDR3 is TGTGCCAGCAGACGTAGGGGGCTTTCTCAGCCCCAGCATTTT. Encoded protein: CASRRRGLSQPQHF.